This TCR beta chain was captured by sequencing in a study of blood T cell repertoires in COVID-19. TCRdb's copy holds only in-frame clones and misses some; the assay was immunoSEQ multiplex PCR. The data hold about 260,000 clones, with approximately 86% observed a single time. V was cut by 2 bases and J by 2 bases, with 5 bases left in between. The CDR3 length is 13 residues. From germline, CDR1 is SGHDT and CDR2 YYEEEE. This sequence was found in a man in his forties who had recovered from COVID-19. Sequencing used peripheral blood. The V gene is TRBV5-6, the J gene TRBJ2-4; D gene uncertain. The CDR3 DNA is TGTGCCAGCAGCTTAACTACCAAAAACATTCAGTACTTC. This codes for CASSLTTKNIQYF. The full variable domain, completed using reference TRBV5-6 and TRBJ2-4, is DAGVTQSPTHLIKTRGQQVTLRCSPKSGHDTVSWYQQALGQGPQFIFQYYEEEERQRGNFPDRFSGHQFPNYSSELNVNALLLGDSALYLCASSLTTKNIQYFGAGTRLSVL.